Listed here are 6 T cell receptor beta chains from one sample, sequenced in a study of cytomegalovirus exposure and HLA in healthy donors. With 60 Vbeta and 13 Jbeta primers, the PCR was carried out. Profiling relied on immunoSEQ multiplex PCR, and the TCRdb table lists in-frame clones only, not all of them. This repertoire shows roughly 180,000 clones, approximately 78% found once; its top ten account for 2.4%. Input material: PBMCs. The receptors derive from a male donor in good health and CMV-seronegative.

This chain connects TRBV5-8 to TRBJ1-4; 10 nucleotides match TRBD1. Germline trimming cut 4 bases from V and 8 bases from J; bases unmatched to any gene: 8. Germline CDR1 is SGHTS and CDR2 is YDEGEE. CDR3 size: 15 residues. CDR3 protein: CASSPGTGVREKLFF. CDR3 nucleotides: TGTGCCAGCAGCCCCGGGACAGGGGTTAGGGAAAAACTGTTTTTT.

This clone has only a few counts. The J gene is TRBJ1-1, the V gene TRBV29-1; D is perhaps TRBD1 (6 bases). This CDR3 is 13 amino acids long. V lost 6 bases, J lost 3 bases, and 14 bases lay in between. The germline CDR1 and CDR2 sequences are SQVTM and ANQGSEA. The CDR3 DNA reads TGCAGCGTAAAACAGGGAGGGGACACTGAAGCTTTCTTT. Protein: CSVKQGGDTEAFF. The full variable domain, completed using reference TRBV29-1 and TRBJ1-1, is SAVISQKPSRDICQRGTSLTIQCQVDSQVTMMFWYRQQPGQSLTLIATANQGSEATYESGFVIDKFPISRPNLTFSTLTVSNMSPEDSSIYLCSVKQGGDTEAFFGQGTRLTVV.

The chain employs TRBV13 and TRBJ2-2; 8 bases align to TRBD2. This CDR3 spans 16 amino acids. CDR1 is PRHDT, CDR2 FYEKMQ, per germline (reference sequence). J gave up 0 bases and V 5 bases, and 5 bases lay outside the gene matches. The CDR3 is CASSIISGANTGELFF. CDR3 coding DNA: TGTGCCAGCAGCATCATTAGCGGGGCGAACACCGGGGAGCTGTTTTTT.

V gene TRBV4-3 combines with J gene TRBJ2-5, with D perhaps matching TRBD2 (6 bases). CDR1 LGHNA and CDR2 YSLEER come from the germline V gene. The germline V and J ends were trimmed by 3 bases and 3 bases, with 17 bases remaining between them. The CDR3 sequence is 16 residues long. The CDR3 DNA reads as TGCGCCAGCAGCCAGAATGGGGCCAGGAGGGAAGAGACCCAGTACTTC. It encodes CASSQNGARREETQYF.

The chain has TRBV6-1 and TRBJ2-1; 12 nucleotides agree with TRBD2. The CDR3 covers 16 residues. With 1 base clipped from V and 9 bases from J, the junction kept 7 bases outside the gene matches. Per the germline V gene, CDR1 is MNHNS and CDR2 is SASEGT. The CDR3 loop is CASSEGLAGGPSEQFF. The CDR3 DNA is TGTGCCAGCAGTGAAGGTCTAGCGGGAGGGCCGAGTGAGCAGTTCTTC.

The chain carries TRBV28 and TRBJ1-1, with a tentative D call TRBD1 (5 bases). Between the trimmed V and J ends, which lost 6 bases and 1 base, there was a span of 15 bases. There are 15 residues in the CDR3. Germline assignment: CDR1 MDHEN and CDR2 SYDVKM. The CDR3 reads CASSPPDRPNTEAFF. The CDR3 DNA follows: TGTGCCAGCAGCCCCCCCGACAGACCGAACACTGAAGCTTTCTTT.